This TCR beta chain was documented in a study of cytomegalovirus exposure and HLA in healthy donors. Study results and limitations: The classifier reportedly diagnosed cytomegalovirus status with high specificity and sensitivity. Despite most TCR sequences being rare, some public TCRs occurred in many donors.

About this clone: Its antigen is unidentified.

Sequenced by immunoSEQ multiplex PCR; TCRdb stores in-frame clones only, minus some. The table has roughly 60,000 clones, roughly nine tenths seen once. From germline, CDR1 is SGHTA and CDR2 FQGTGA. The CDR3 sequence is 17 residues long. V was pared by 5 bases and J by 4 bases, with 22 bases between. The specimen was PBMCs. The rearrangement links TRBV7-3 to TRBJ2-3, with a possible D match to TRBD2 (6 bases). The TCR sequence derives from a woman younger than 35 in good health and CMV-seronegative. CDR3 amino acids: CASSLQGGRGGPDTQYF. In nucleotides, the CDR3 is TGTGCCAGCAGCCTCCAAGGCGGGCGGGGCGGCCCAGATACGCAGTATTTT.